This TCR beta chain emerged from a study of read filtering for tumor transcriptome and immune sequencing. Looking at the study overall: DNase treatment preceded whole-transcriptome library preparation. TCR-mapped reads were about 3.5 to 11 million with IR-seq versus about 75 to 1,400 with RNA-seq. The study, taken as a whole, reports: In IR-seq, single-read clonotypes were 65% to 90% of clonotypes but 3% to 3.5% of reads. The sorted CD138-negative fraction was a mixed bone marrow immune population, not purified T cells.

J lost 1 base, V lost 4 bases, and 4 bases had no gene match. The germline gives CDR1 KGHDR, CDR2 SFDVKD. The CDR3 covers 17 residues. The library was built from around 380 ng RNA with molecular barcoded adaptors for alpha/delta and beta/gamma chains. One entry per CDR3 protein results from TCRdb running MiXCR on the reads. The sample shows fewer than 30,000 distinct CDR3 sequences, less than 25% of them seen only once. This clonotype was counted many times. Its matching antigen is unknown. The source material was a population of CD138-negative cells sorted from bone marrow. The sequence was obtained from a donor at least 40 years old with multiple myeloma. The J gene is TRBJ2-3, the V gene TRBV24-1; 13 bases map to TRBD2. CDR3 DNA: TGTGCCACCAGTGACCCAGGGACTAGCGGGGGCACAGATACGCAGTATTTT. Translated: CATSDPGTSGGTDTQYF.